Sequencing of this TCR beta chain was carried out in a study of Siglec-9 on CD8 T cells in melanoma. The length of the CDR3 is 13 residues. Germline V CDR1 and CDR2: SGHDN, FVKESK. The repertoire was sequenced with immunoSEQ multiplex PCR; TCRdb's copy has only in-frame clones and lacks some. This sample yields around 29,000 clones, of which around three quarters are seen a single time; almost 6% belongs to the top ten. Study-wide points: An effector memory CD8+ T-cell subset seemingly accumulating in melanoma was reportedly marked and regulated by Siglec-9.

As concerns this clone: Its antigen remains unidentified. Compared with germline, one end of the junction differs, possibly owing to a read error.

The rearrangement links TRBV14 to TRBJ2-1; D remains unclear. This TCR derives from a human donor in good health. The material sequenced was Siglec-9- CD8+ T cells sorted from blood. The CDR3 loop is CASSPQTYSEQFF. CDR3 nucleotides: TGTGCCAGCAGCCCTCAAACCTACAGTGAGCAGTTCTTC.